These 14 T cell receptor beta chains originate from one sample sequenced in a study of regulatory T cells in long-lasting Graves disease (TCRdb year 2021). Reading the label with the study, this specimen's time point is: persistent/refractory GD, antithyroid drugs over 5 years with positive TRAb. For both TCR sequencing and RNA sequencing, RNA was extracted from PBMCs using TRIzol. The library was built by means of multiplex PCR. The instrument was an Illumina HiSeq 4000. To build TCR beta libraries, CDR3 regions were amplified by Arm-PCR using iRepertoire HTBI primers. TCRdb ran its own pipeline on the public reads, namely fastp trimming at Q25 and MiXCR clone calling, and kept in-frame beta chains. Under each unique CDR3 protein, matching rows form one entry showing the most common genes and DNA. The sample contains a few hundred thousand distinct CDR3 sequences, more than 20% of them found a single time. Approximately 28% of the sample rests with the top ten.

The sequencing used peripheral blood mononuclear cells (PBMCs), collected when the disease was refractory, from a patient treated with antithyroid drugs. The origin of the receptors is a woman aged 35 to 49 with Graves disease. Donor details come from another sample of the same person, matched by shared clones.

The table lists this clonotype with a few counts. The V gene is TRBV7-2, the J gene TRBJ2-7, with 14 bases matching TRBD2. The trim removed 3 bases at V and 7 bases at J, leaving 11 bases unmatched. The germline gives CDR1 SGHTA, CDR2 FQGNSA. This CDR3 is 17 amino acids long. CDR3 DNA sequence: TGTGCCAGCAGCTTCCGGCCAGGGACTAGCGGGGGTGGGGAGCAGTACTTC. Its translation: CASSFRPGTSGGGEQYF.

This clonotype was observed a single time. V is TRBV29-1 and J is TRBJ2-7; D gene unclear. The ends were cut back, 6 bases at V and 1 base at J, with 13 bases in the middle. The CDR3 is 13 amino acids. Germline CDR1 is SQVTM and CDR2 is ANQGSEA. The CDR3 DNA reads as TGCAGCGTCCTTGGGCACCGTTCCTACGAGCAGTACTTC. Residues: CSVLGHRSYEQYF.

Ten or more counts support this clonotype. V is TRBV27 and J is TRBJ2-5; D is ambiguous. CDR1 is MNHEY and CDR2 is SMNVEV in the germline V gene (reference sequence). V was clipped by 4 bases and J by 2 bases, with 14 bases between them. This CDR3 has 15 amino acids. CDR3 in amino acids: CASSSHGRNQETQYF. The CDR3, as DNA: TGTGCCAGCAGTTCCCATGGGCGGAATCAAGAGACCCAGTACTTC.

This clonotype was counted at least ten times. V and J are TRBV11-2 and TRBJ2-1, with 11 bases matching TRBD2. Losses at the gene ends were 4 bases for V and 3 bases for J; bases not matched to a gene: 5. Per the germline V gene, CDR1 is SGHAT and CDR2 is FQNNGV. The CDR3 totals 16 residues. The CDR3 here is CASSSLAGEYYNEQFF. In DNA, the CDR3 is TGTGCCAGCAGCTCACTAGCGGGAGAGTACTACAATGAGCAGTTCTTC. Complete variable domain (other parts from reference TRBV11-2 and TRBJ2-1): EAGVAQSPRYKIIEKRQSVAFWCNPISGHATLYWYQQILGQGPKLLIQFQNNGVVDDSQLPKDRFSAERLKGVDSTLKIQPAKLEDSAVYLCASSSLAGEYYNEQFFGPGTRLTVL.

This clonotype was found a few times. The gene calls are TRBV15 and TRBJ2-7; 7 nucleotides agree with TRBD2. The junction had 12 bases not matched to a gene; V was cut back by 5 bases and J by 2 bases. Germline-derived CDR1 and CDR2 are LNHNV and YYDKDF (reference sequence). This CDR3 is built from 16 residues. CDR3 region: CATSGTAGRGAYEQYF. In nucleotides, the CDR3 is TGTGCCACCAGCGGTACTGCGGGACGGGGGGCCTACGAGCAGTACTTC.

This clonotype showed up many times. The chain has TRBV28 and TRBJ2-2, with D possibly TRBD1 on 6 matching bases. The CDR3 runs 15 residues. Germline CDR1 is MDHEN and CDR2 is SYDVKM. V was pared by 5 bases and J by 4 bases, with 14 bases between. CDR3: CASSIRQEVTGELFF. CDR3 nucleotides: TGTGCCAGCAGTATTCGACAGGAGGTCACCGGGGAGCTGTTTTTT. The full variable domain, completed using reference TRBV28 and TRBJ2-2, is DVKVTQSSRYLVKRTGEKVFLECVQDMDHENMFWYRQDPGLGLRLIYFSYDVKMKEKGDIPEGYSVSREKKERFSLILESASTNQTSMYLCASSIRQEVTGELFFGEGSRLTVL.

In its sample, this clonotype was seen many times. The chain has TRBV29-1 and TRBJ2-7; D might be TRBD1 or TRBD2, each matching 5 bases. Germline loops: CDR1 SQVTM, CDR2 ANQGSEA. V gave up 4 bases and J gave up 0 bases, with 13 bases separating them. There are 14 residues in the CDR3. CDR3 sequence reads: CSVGWDASSYEQYF. The DNA of the CDR3 is TGCAGCGTTGGTTGGGACGCGAGCTCCTACGAGCAGTACTTC.

This clonotype turned up a few times. The gene calls are TRBV7-9 and TRBJ2-3; no reliable D call. Trimming removed 2 bases from V and 4 bases from J, with 7 bases in between. From germline, CDR1 is SEHNR and CDR2 FQNEAQ (reference sequence). This CDR3 has 13 amino acids. The CDR3 here is CASSLYRADTQYF. The CDR3 DNA reads as TGTGCCAGCAGCTTATATCGAGCAGATACGCAGTATTTT.

This clonotype was seen at least ten times. Written as DNA, the CDR3 is TGTGCCAGCACCTTCGGGAACACTGAAGCTTTCTTT. Translation gives CASTFGNTEAFF. V gene TRBV2 combines with J gene TRBJ1-1; D ambiguous. The CDR3 is 12 amino acids. V was clipped by 7 bases and J by 1 base, with 7 bases between them. CDR1 and CDR2 from the germline V gene are SNHLY and FYNNEI.

V and J are TRBV10-3 and TRBJ1-2; 11 bases match TRBD1. Germline values: CDR1 ENHRY, CDR2 SYGVKD. V was pared by 4 bases and J by 5 bases, with 6 bases of the junction left unmatched. The CDR3 length is 15 residues. In nucleotides, the CDR3 is TGTGCCATCAGTGCTGGACAGGGGGCAGGGTATGGCTACACCTTC. Translating it yields CAISAGQGAGYGYTF.

This clonotype was counted many times. The rearrangement links TRBV7-2 to TRBJ2-7; TRBD2 matches 7 bases. V lost 0 bases and J lost 8; bases outside the gene matches: 7. Germline CDR1 and CDR2: SGHTA and FQGNSA. The CDR3 spans 14 residues. This chain's CDR3 is CASSLAGGNYQQYF. The CDR3 DNA reads TGTGCCAGCAGCTTAGCGGGAGGGAATTACCAGCAGTACTTC.

The V and J genes are TRBV10-2 and TRBJ1-3, with TRBD1 identical over 7 bases. This CDR3 contains 16 residues. After removal of 8 bases from V and 0 bases from J, the junction contained 10 bases not matched to a gene. The V gene's germline CDR1 is WSHSY and CDR2 SAAADI. The CDR3 sequence is CASSKDRSGSGNTIYF. The CDR3 nucleotides are TGCGCCAGCTCCAAGGACAGGTCGGGCTCTGGAAACACCATATATTTT.

This sequence joins TRBV9 and TRBJ1-4; 10 nucleotides match TRBD1. V lost 2 bases to trimming and J lost 1 base; unmatched junction nucleotides: 2. This CDR3 region has 16 residues. Per the germline V gene, CDR1 is SGDLS and CDR2 is YYNGEE. CDR3 loop: CASSVGQGITNEKLFF. CDR3 coding DNA: TGTGCCAGCAGCGTGGGACAGGGGATAACTAATGAAAAACTGTTTTTT.

The table lists this clonotype with a few counts. The gene calls are TRBV28 and TRBJ2-7, with D hard to call. The CDR3 runs 13 residues. V dropped 6 bases and J dropped 4 bases, with 13 bases sitting between them. The germline gives CDR1 MDHEN, CDR2 SYDVKM. CDR3 in amino acids: CASSLVYMYEQYF. For the CDR3, the DNA is TGTGCCAGCAGCTTAGTATATATGTACGAGCAGTACTTC.